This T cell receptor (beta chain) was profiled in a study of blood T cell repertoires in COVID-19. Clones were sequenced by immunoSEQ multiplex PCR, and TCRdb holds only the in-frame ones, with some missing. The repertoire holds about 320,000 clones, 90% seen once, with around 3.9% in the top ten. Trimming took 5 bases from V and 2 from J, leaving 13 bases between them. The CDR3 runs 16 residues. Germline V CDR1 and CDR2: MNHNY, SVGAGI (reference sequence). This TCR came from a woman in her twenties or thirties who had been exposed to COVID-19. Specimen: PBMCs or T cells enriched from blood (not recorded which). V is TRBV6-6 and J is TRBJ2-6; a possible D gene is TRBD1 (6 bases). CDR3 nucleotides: TGTGCCAGCAGTGGGGGCAAGATTACTGGGGCCAACGTCCTGACTTTC. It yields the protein CASSGGKITGANVLTF.